The following is a T cell receptor (beta chain) sequence with its context. Its antigen is currently unknown. Germline lookup yields CDR1 LGHNA and CDR2 YSLEER. V was shortened by 2 bases and J by 1 base, with 11 bases between the two germline ends. The CDR3 sequence is 16 residues long. This specimen belongs to a study of coeliac disease. Regarding the study as a whole: Unbiased detection of gliadin-specific T cells was judged not feasible with this approach.

Produced via immunoSEQ multiplex PCR; TCRdb's table is partial and in-frame only. This table has some 5,100 clones, 50% to 70% appearing once. The rearrangement joins TRBV4-3 to TRBJ2-2; possibly TRBD1 for D (6 bases). The material sequenced was intraepithelial lymphocytes from the gut. This receptor was obtained from a woman aged 25 to 39 with active celiac disease. CDR3 in DNA: TGCGCCAGCAGCCAAATACAGGGCTGGAACACCGGGGAGCTGTTTTTT. Protein product: CASSQIQGWNTGELFF.